A selection of T cell receptor beta chains follows, all from one sample in a study of T cells in Graves' hyperthyroidism and ophthalmopathy. Each CDR3 protein is one row after TCRdb ran MiXCR on the multiplex PCR reads. The sample holds under 450,000 distinct CDR3 sequences; 15% to 19% are singletons and the top ten take roughly an eighth. The sequenced sample was blood. These receptors all come from a young woman with Graves' hyperthyroidism. Each CDR3 is given with its conserved first and last residue. Each record gives: J gene, V gene, D gene, clone size, CDR3 DNA, CDR3 protein. D genes are given only for firm matches. Some rows mark clone size as missing; the rest say once, few, many or name a class of expanded clone.

>TRBJ1-5|TRBV9|NA|few
TGTGCCAGCAGCGTCGGGGGGATTAATCAGCCCCAGCATTTT
CASSVGGINQPQHF
>TRBJ2-7|TRBV9|NA|many
TGTGCCAGCAGCGTCCCGGGGGAGTCCGAGCAGTACTTC
CASSVPGESEQYF
>TRBJ2-1|TRBV12-3/TRBV12-4|TRBD1|many
TGTGCCAGCAGTGGGGACAGGGGTTACAATGAGCAGTTCTTC
CASSGDRGYNEQFF
>TRBJ2-7|TRBV4-2|TRBD1|NA
TGTACCAGCAGCCAAAGCTCCGGGACAGGCTACGAGCAGTACTTC
CTSSQSSGTGYEQYF
>TRBJ2-7|TRBV2|NA|many
TGTGCCAGCAGTGGCAGTGGTTCCGAGCAGTACTTC
CASSGSGSEQYF
>TRBJ1-5|TRBV7-2|NA|few
TGTGCCAGCAGCTTACGGGGGAGGAGCAATCAGCCCCAGCATTTT
CASSLRGRSNQPQHF
>TRBJ1-4|TRBV2|NA|many
TGTGCCAGTTCCTTGAGGTCAACTAATGAAAAACTGTTTTTT
CASSLRSTNEKLFF
>TRBJ2-3|TRBV6-1|NA|NA
TGTGCCAGCAGTGCGCGGGCTAGCCAATATGATACGCAGTATTTT
CASSARASQYDTQYF
>TRBJ2-1|TRBV5-1|NA|few
TGCGCCAGCAGCTTGTTGGTGGGTGGGTCCTACAATGAGCAGTTCTTC
CASSLLVGGSYNEQFF
>TRBJ2-1|TRBV10-3|TRBD2|many
TGTGCCATCAGTGCTAGCGGCAATGAGCAGTTCTTC
CAISASGNEQFF
>TRBJ2-5|TRBV4-3|NA|NA
TGCGCCAGCAGCCAAGATCCAGGTCGCGAGACCCAGTACTTC
CASSQDPGRETQYF
>TRBJ1-2|TRBV6-2/TRBV6-3|NA|NA
TGTGCCAGCGGAAAAGGCGAGGGGGACTATGGCTACACCTTC
CASGKGEGDYGYTF
>TRBJ1-5|TRBV10-3|NA|many
TGTGCCATCTCCTCTCGTAGCAATCAGCCCCAGCATTTT
CAISSRSNQPQHF
>TRBJ2-2|TRBV28|TRBD1|NA
TGTGCCAGCAGATTGACAGGGCCGGAGGGGGAGCTGTTTTTT
CASRLTGPEGELFF
>TRBJ1-1|TRBV29-1|NA|many
TGCAGCGTTGGGGGGGCGGTTTTGCTGAACACTGAAGCTTTCTTT
CSVGGAVLLNTEAFF
>TRBJ2-1|TRBV19|TRBD1|few
TGTGCCAGTAGCCGACAGGGAGCTGTCTCCTACAATGAGCAGTTCTTC
CASSRQGAVSYNEQFF
>TRBJ1-4|TRBV10-3|NA|NA
TGTGCCATCAGTGATCAGACAGGCGGGGAAAAACTGTTTTTT
CAISDQTGGEKLFF
>TRBJ1-1|TRBV27|NA|many
TGTGCCAGCAGTTTAGGGAGGGTCGAAGGGACTGAAGCTTTCTTT
CASSLGRVEGTEAFF
>TRBJ2-1|TRBV9|NA|NA
TGTGCCAGCAGCTTCACCAATGAGCAGTTCTTC
CASSFTNEQFF
>TRBJ2-3|TRBV6-1|NA|few
TGTGCCAGCAGTAGGAGGGGGACCCCTGACACAGATACGCAGTATTTT
CASSRRGTPDTDTQYF
>TRBJ2-2|TRBV15|NA|many
TGTGCCACCAGCAGAGGCCCCCCGGCCGGGGAGCTGTTTTTT
CATSRGPPAGELFF
>TRBJ2-1|TRBV7-2|TRBD2|few
TGTGCCAGCAGGAGACTAGCGGGAAAGGGATCGGACAATGAGCAGTTCTTC
CASRRLAGKGSDNEQFF
>TRBJ2-3|TRBV29-1|NA|many
TGCAGCGTTGCGCCTGGGGCCGGAGATACGCAGTATTTT
CSVAPGAGDTQYF
>TRBJ2-5|TRBV20-1|NA|few
TGCAGTGCTAGTAGTGCAAAAGAGGCCCAGTACTTC
CSASSAKEAQYF
>TRBJ1-2|TRBV29-1|NA|many
TGCAGCGTTGAAACCGTGCCAAACCCGGGAGGCTACACCTTC
CSVETVPNPGGYTF
>TRBJ1-6|TRBV20-1|NA|many
TGCAGTGCTAGCGGGGAGCAGGACTCCTATAATTCACCCCTCCACTTT
CSASGEQDSYNSPLHF
>TRBJ2-3|TRBV11-2|TRBD2|few
TGTGCCAGCAGAGGATGGGGTCGAGCGGGGAGCACAGATACGCAGTATTTT
CASRGWGRAGSTDTQYF
>TRBJ2-7|TRBV3-1|TRBD2|many
TGTGCCAGCAGCCGCGGACTAGCGGTTGAGCAGTACTTC
CASSRGLAVEQYF